This TCR beta chain is from a study of blood T cell repertoires in COVID-19. On the study more broadly: Researchers got acute and convalescent COVID-19 samples from the United States, Italy and Spain.

Original data processing: Reference gene primer amplification yielded estimated nucleated cell counts. The repertoire was sequenced with immunoSEQ multiplex PCR; TCRdb's copy has only in-frame clones and lacks some. The V and J calls and the clone size are those of that table, but D and trimming were determined from the DNA. The sample gives some 150,000 clones, 70% to 90% of which show up once; 1% to 1.5% is in the top ten. Those who participated ranged in age from about 18 to 89 years and resided in about 24 US areas. Grouping used clinical history reported by participants in a survey and questionnaire. V dropped 7 bases and J dropped 11 bases, with 21 bases sitting between them. The CDR3 loop spans 14 amino acids. Germline-derived CDR1 and CDR2 are LNHDA and SQIVND (reference sequence).

Material: PBMCs or T cells enriched from blood (not recorded which). The clonotype originates from a woman aged 25 to 45 with acute COVID-19. The J gene is TRBJ1-5, the V gene TRBV19; no firm D call. The CDR3 nucleotides are TGTGCCAGTAAGCCCCCGTTCCCAGTTCGGGCCCAGCATTTT. Translation: CASKPPFPVRAQHF.